A selection of T cell receptor beta chains follows, all from one sample in a study of Ad26.COV2.S vaccination and SARS-CoV-2 variants. TCRdb's copy holds only in-frame clones and misses some; the assay was immunoSEQ multiplex PCR. This repertoire shows roughly 350,000 clones, 80% to 90% found once; its top ten account for about 4.6%. Sequenced material: peripheral blood, taken in a trial of Ad26.COV2.S vaccine versus placebo. The receptors shown here come from a person between 18 and 65 years old who received the Ad26.COV2.S COVID-19 vaccine or a placebo. The CDR3 runs from the conserved cysteine through the conserved F or W. Fields, in order: clone size, CDR3 length, V gene, D gene, J gene, CDR3 protein, CDR3 DNA. The D gene is left open where the match is weak. Some rows have no size entry. The others give once, few or many, or a class for an expanded clone.

clone size: once; CDR3 length: 15; V gene: TRBV11-2; D gene: -; J gene: TRBJ2-7; CDR3 protein: CASSLVRSGWYEQYF; CDR3 DNA: TGTGCCAGCAGCTTAGTTCGGTCAGGGTGGTACGAGCAGTACTTC
clone size: -; CDR3 length: 14; V gene: TRBV5-1; D gene: -; J gene: TRBJ2-1; CDR3 protein: CASSSGTRLGEQFF; CDR3 DNA: TGCGCCAGCAGCTCCGGGACTCGACTCGGTGAGCAGTTCTTC
clone size: -; CDR3 length: 11; V gene: TRBV27; D gene: -; J gene: TRBJ1-2; CDR3 protein: CASSSGYGYTF; CDR3 DNA: TGTGCCAGCAGTTCTGGCTATGGCTACACCTTC
clone size: -; CDR3 length: 15; V gene: TRBV28; D gene: TRBD2; J gene: TRBJ2-7; CDR3 protein: CASRPMTSGRNEQYF; CDR3 DNA: TGTGCCAGCAGGCCCATGACTAGCGGTAGAAACGAGCAGTACTTC
clone size: -; CDR3 length: 13; V gene: TRBV6-5; D gene: -; J gene: TRBJ1-1; CDR3 protein: CASRKRQNTEAFF; CDR3 DNA: TGTGCCAGCAGAAAACGACAGAACACTGAAGCTTTCTTT
clone size: -; CDR3 length: 14; V gene: TRBV14; D gene: -; J gene: TRBJ2-1; CDR3 protein: CASSQEWGYNEQFF; CDR3 DNA: TGTGCCAGCAGCCAAGAATGGGGGTACAATGAGCAGTTCTTC
clone size: -; CDR3 length: 18; V gene: TRBV19; D gene: -; J gene: TRBJ2-6; CDR3 protein: CASSQEAGRGSGANVLTF; CDR3 DNA: TGTGCCAGTAGCCAAGAGGCGGGTCGAGGCTCTGGGGCCAACGTCCTGACTTTC
clone size: -; CDR3 length: 16; V gene: TRBV6-1; D gene: -; J gene: TRBJ1-6; CDR3 protein: CASSEAVGQLNSPLHF; CDR3 DNA: TGTGCCAGCAGTGAAGCGGTGGGGCAGCTTAATTCACCCCTCCACTTT
clone size: -; CDR3 length: 16; V gene: TRBV6-5; D gene: -; J gene: TRBJ2-7; CDR3 protein: CASSYSNWAGPYEQYF; CDR3 DNA: TGTGCCAGCAGTTACTCCAACTGGGCAGGCCCCTACGAGCAGTACTTC
clone size: -; CDR3 length: 13; V gene: TRBV5-6; D gene: -; J gene: TRBJ2-7; CDR3 protein: CASRPTGTYEQYF; CDR3 DNA: TGTGCCAGCAGGCCAACCGGGACCTACGAGCAGTACTTC
clone size: few; CDR3 length: 16; V gene: TRBV4-1; D gene: -; J gene: TRBJ1-6; CDR3 protein: CASSQDQGGRISPLHF; CDR3 DNA: TGCGCCAGCAGCCAAGATCAGGGTGGGCGGATTTCACCCCTCCACTTT
clone size: once; CDR3 length: 16; V gene: TRBV14; D gene: TRBD1; J gene: TRBJ1-2; CDR3 protein: CASSQLGQGNFRGYTF; CDR3 DNA: TGTGCCAGCAGCCAACTGGGACAGGGGAATTTCCGGGGCTACACCTTC
clone size: -; CDR3 length: 16; V gene: TRBV6-2/TRBV6-3; D gene: TRBD1; J gene: TRBJ1-1; CDR3 protein: CASSYSPTGMNTEAFF; CDR3 DNA: TGTGCCAGCAGTTACTCCCCGACAGGGATGAACACTGAAGCTTTCTTT
clone size: few; CDR3 length: 12; V gene: TRBV3-1/TRBV3-2; D gene: -; J gene: TRBJ2-3; CDR3 protein: CASSPRRDTQYF; CDR3 DNA: TGTGCCAGCAGCCCACGGAGAGATACGCAGTATTTT
clone size: -; CDR3 length: 15; V gene: TRBV11-2; D gene: -; J gene: TRBJ2-2; CDR3 protein: CASSLVTGNTGELFF; CDR3 DNA: TGTGCCAGCAGCTTAGTAACAGGGAACACCGGGGAGCTGTTTTTT
clone size: -; CDR3 length: 20; V gene: TRBV27; D gene: -; J gene: TRBJ1-4; CDR3 protein: CASSLSLTPNAGQITEKLFF; CDR3 DNA: TGTGCCAGCAGTTTATCTCTAACCCCCAACGCGGGACAAATCACTGAAAAACTGTTTTTT
clone size: -; CDR3 length: 13; V gene: TRBV5-1; D gene: -; J gene: TRBJ2-7; CDR3 protein: CASSGWGDGEQYF; CDR3 DNA: TGCGCCAGCAGCGGTTGGGGGGACGGGGAGCAGTACTTC
clone size: -; CDR3 length: 15; V gene: TRBV3-1/TRBV3-2; D gene: -; J gene: TRBJ1-5; CDR3 protein: CASSQDPRVEQPQHF; CDR3 DNA: TGTGCCAGCAGCCAAGATCCTCGGGTAGAACAGCCCCAGCATTTT
clone size: few; CDR3 length: 15; V gene: TRBV5-6; D gene: -; J gene: TRBJ2-5; CDR3 protein: CASSTRRPREETQYF; CDR3 DNA: TGTGCCAGCAGCACACGACGACCCAGGGAAGAGACCCAGTACTTC
clone size: -; CDR3 length: 15; V gene: TRBV2; D gene: TRBD2; J gene: TRBJ2-1; CDR3 protein: CASSEGSSGSNEQFF; CDR3 DNA: TGTGCCAGCAGTGAAGGGAGTAGCGGGAGCAATGAGCAGTTCTTC
clone size: -; CDR3 length: 13; V gene: TRBV11-1; D gene: TRBD2; J gene: TRBJ2-7; CDR3 protein: CASSFGTRNEQYF; CDR3 DNA: TGTGCCAGCAGCTTCGGGACTAGAAACGAGCAGTACTTC
clone size: -; CDR3 length: 17; V gene: TRBV23-1; D gene: -; J gene: TRBJ1-2; CDR3 protein: CASSQSIRARCNYGYTF; CDR3 DNA: TGCGCCAGCAGTCAATCGATTAGGGCCAGGTGTAACTATGGCTACACCTTC
clone size: -; CDR3 length: 16; V gene: TRBV19; D gene: TRBD1; J gene: TRBJ2-2; CDR3 protein: CASRGYRDRATGELFF; CDR3 DNA: TGTGCCAGTAGGGGGTACCGGGACAGGGCCACCGGGGAGCTGTTTTTT
clone size: -; CDR3 length: 13; V gene: TRBV11-2; D gene: -; J gene: TRBJ2-3; CDR3 protein: CASSLGHVNTQYF; CDR3 DNA: TGTGCCAGCAGCTTAGGGCATGTGAATACGCAGTATTTT
clone size: once; CDR3 length: 16; V gene: TRBV5-1; D gene: TRBD1; J gene: TRBJ2-5; CDR3 protein: CASSLEGQGAIETQYF; CDR3 DNA: TGCGCCAGCAGCTTGGAGGGACAGGGGGCAATAGAGACCCAGTACTTC
clone size: -; CDR3 length: 16; V gene: TRBV12-5; D gene: -; J gene: TRBJ2-5; CDR3 protein: CASGFTPGIFQETQYF; CDR3 DNA: TGTGCTAGTGGTTTTACCCCGGGCATCTTCCAAGAGACCCAGTACTTC
clone size: -; CDR3 length: 12; V gene: TRBV5-4; D gene: TRBD1; J gene: TRBJ1-2; CDR3 protein: CASSAPGTEVTF; CDR3 DNA: TGTGCCAGCAGCGCCCCCGGGACAGAGGTCACCTTC
clone size: -; CDR3 length: 14; V gene: TRBV25-1; D gene: -; J gene: TRBJ2-7; CDR3 protein: CASSEWSRAEEQYF; CDR3 DNA: TGTGCCAGCAGTGAATGGAGCAGGGCGGAAGAGCAGTACTTC
clone size: -; CDR3 length: 17; V gene: TRBV5-1; D gene: TRBD1; J gene: TRBJ2-6; CDR3 protein: CASSARDRSSGANVLTF; CDR3 DNA: TGCGCCAGCAGCGCCCGGGACAGATCCTCTGGGGCCAACGTCCTGACTTTC
clone size: -; CDR3 length: 15; V gene: TRBV6-6; D gene: -; J gene: TRBJ1-1; CDR3 protein: CASSQLQGLGGEAFF; CDR3 DNA: TGTGCCAGCAGTCAGTTGCAGGGGCTAGGGGGTGAAGCTTTCTTT
clone size: once; CDR3 length: 11; V gene: TRBV20-1; D gene: -; J gene: TRBJ1-2; CDR3 protein: CSVNRVNGYTF; CDR3 DNA: TGCAGTGTTAACAGGGTGAACGGCTACACCTTC
clone size: -; CDR3 length: 16; V gene: TRBV5-6; D gene: TRBD2; J gene: TRBJ2-1; CDR3 protein: CASSLIGTSGTEEQFF; CDR3 DNA: TGTGCCAGCAGCTTGATCGGGACTAGCGGGACGGAGGAGCAGTTCTTC
clone size: -; CDR3 length: 14; V gene: TRBV18; D gene: -; J gene: TRBJ2-2; CDR3 protein: CASSPDGDDGELFF; CDR3 DNA: TGTGCCAGCTCACCGGACGGGGATGACGGGGAGCTGTTTTTT
clone size: -; CDR3 length: 16; V gene: TRBV7-9; D gene: TRBD1; J gene: TRBJ2-2; CDR3 protein: CASSRPRTGNTGELFF; CDR3 DNA: TGTGCCAGCAGCCGCCCTAGGACAGGGAACACCGGGGAGCTGTTTTTT
clone size: -; CDR3 length: 17; V gene: TRBV5-6; D gene: TRBD2; J gene: TRBJ2-1; CDR3 protein: CASSQGLAGVLYNEQFF; CDR3 DNA: TGTGCCAGCAGTCAAGGACTAGCGGGGGTCCTTTACAATGAGCAGTTCTTC
clone size: -; CDR3 length: 16; V gene: TRBV27; D gene: TRBD1; J gene: TRBJ2-2; CDR3 protein: CASSLIRGQGFGELFF; CDR3 DNA: TGTGCCAGCAGTTTAATAAGGGGACAGGGTTTCGGGGAGCTGTTTTTT
clone size: -; CDR3 length: 14; V gene: TRBV9; D gene: -; J gene: TRBJ1-4; CDR3 protein: CASSVNPENEKLFF; CDR3 DNA: TGTGCCAGCAGCGTAAACCCAGAGAATGAAAAACTGTTTTTT